This entry concerns a single T cell receptor beta chain. The entry originates in a study of Graves' ophthalmopathy and Graves' hyperthyroidism. There are 19 residues in the CDR3. The junction had 22 bases not matched to a gene; V was cut back by 6 bases and J by 3 bases. Germline V gene data show CDR1 as MNHEY and CDR2 as SVGEGT. Researchers took RNA transcripts and amplified TCR beta CDR3 regions from them. First-round RT-PCR relied on HTBI primers, and a second-round multiplex PCR came next. Using its own MiXCR run on the multiplex PCR reads, TCRdb lists one record per CDR3 protein. The sample has about half a million distinct CDR3 sequences, approximately 14% seen once.

This clonotype was sampled from a woman under 40 with Graves' ophthalmopathy. V usage is TRBV6-2 or TRBV6-3 and J usage is TRBJ1-1, with 7 bases matching TRBD1. Sequencing was done on a sample of blood. The CDR3: CASSRFVAGTGVQDTEAFF. The CDR3 DNA follows: TGTGCCAGCAGCCGATTTGTCGCTGGAACAGGGGTGCAGGACACTGAAGCTTTCTTT.